This T cell receptor (beta chain) was identified in a study of control samples from healthy donors and cancer patients. Measured with immunoSEQ multiplex PCR; TCRdb has only the in-frame clones, and not every one. The sample shows approximately 150,000 clones, roughly nine tenths of them seen only once. The length of the CDR3 is 12 residues. CDR1 is SGHRS and CDR2 is YFSETQ in the germline V gene. Trimming removed 7 bases from V and 5 bases from J; junction bases left unmatched: 5. The sequence derives from a man between 18 and 29 years old in good health. The chain is built from TRBV5-1 and TRBJ2-5, with 7 bases fitting TRBD2. The material sequenced was blood. Here the CDR3 reads CASSAGVETQYF. In DNA form, the CDR3 reads TGCGCCAGCTCGGCGGGGGTTGAGACCCAGTACTTC.